Listed here are 13 T cell receptor beta chains from one sample, sequenced in a study of cytomegalovirus exposure and HLA in healthy donors. TCRdb's table, derived via immunoSEQ multiplex PCR, lists solely in-frame clones and lacks some. Of some 80,000 clones in the sample, approximately 96% are singletons; the top ten hold 1.3%. Sequenced input: PBMCs. All receptors derive from a woman under 30 in good health and CMV-seronegative.

Written as DNA, the CDR3 is TGTGCCAGCACCGTCACCTCCGGACTACTCACCGGGGAGCTGTTTTTT. It is translated as CASTVTSGLLTGELFF. The gene calls are TRBV28 and TRBJ2-2; perhaps TRBD2 as D (6 bases). Trimming shortened V by 7 bases and J by 4 bases, and 19 bases separated the two germline ends. CDR3 size: 16 residues. Germline V gene data show CDR1 as MDHEN and CDR2 as SYDVKM.

This chain joins TRBV30 and TRBJ2-7; D is uncertain. The CDR3 sequence is 16 residues long. Trimming took off 2 bases at V and 3 bases at J, with 20 bases between the two ends. The V gene's germline CDR1 is GTSNPN and CDR2 SVGIG (reference sequence). The CDR3 is CAWSSESRIVFYEQYF. The CDR3 nucleotides are TGTGCCTGGAGTTCGGAATCTAGAATTGTATTCTACGAGCAGTACTTC.

V and J are TRBV30 and TRBJ2-7; 8 bases map to TRBD1. The germline gives CDR1 GTSNPN, CDR2 SVGIG (reference sequence). V shed 0 bases and J 4 bases; nucleotides not matched to a gene: 5. The CDR3 has 14 amino acids. CDR3 in DNA: TGTGCCTGGAGTGTAGGACAGGGACTTTACGAGCAGTACTTC. The encoded protein is CAWSVGQGLYEQYF.

V usage is TRBV10-1 and J usage is TRBJ2-7; 7 bases fit TRBD2. The CDR3 is 14 amino acids. Germline V gene lookup returns CDR1 WNHNN and CDR2 SYGVQD (reference sequence). The V gene end was trimmed by 2 bases and the J gene end by 3 bases; junction bases not matched to a gene: 4. The CDR3 DNA is TGCGCCAGCAGTGAGGGTAGCGGGCGCTACGAGCAGTACTTC. This translates into CASSEGSGRYEQYF.

The rearrangement joins TRBV6-5 to TRBJ1-5; 9 bases align to TRBD1. Germline loops: CDR1 MNHEY, CDR2 SVGAGI. This CDR3 contains 16 residues. The junction had 13 bases not matched to a gene; V was cut back by 4 bases and J by 9 bases. The DNA of the CDR3 is TGTGCCAGCAGTTTAACCTCCACAGGGGGCATGTTGCCCCAGCATTTT. This sequence encodes CASSLTSTGGMLPQHF.

V and J are TRBV7-9 and TRBJ1-6; 9 bases align to TRBD1. The length of the CDR3 is 17 residues. The ends lost 1 base at V and 2 bases at J; junction bases unmatched: 3. Germline CDR1 and CDR2: SEHNR and FQNEAQ (reference sequence). CDR3 in amino acids: CASSLVTGGAYNSPLHF. The DNA for the CDR3 is TGTGCCAGCAGCTTAGTTACAGGGGGCGCCTATAATTCACCCCTCCACTTT.

This sequence joins TRBV10-3 and TRBJ2-2; 8 bases fit TRBD2. The germline V gene has CDR1 ENHRY and CDR2 SYGVKD. V lost 10 bases to trimming and J lost 0 bases; unmatched junction nucleotides: 10. This CDR3 contains 16 residues. This CDR3 reads CATQGLAGPNTGELFF. The CDR3 DNA is TGTGCCACCCAGGGGCTAGCGGGCCCGAACACCGGGGAGCTGTTTTTT.

The CDR3 here is CASSYDRQGAGEQFF. DNA of the CDR3: TGTGCCAGCAGTTATGACCGCCAGGGGGCGGGTGAGCAGTTCTTC. This sequence joins TRBV6-5 and TRBJ2-1, with 8 nucleotides matching TRBD1. V lost 3 bases and J lost 9; bases outside the gene matches: 10. Per germline, CDR1 MNHEY and CDR2 SVGAGI. The CDR3 contains 15 residues.

The chain links TRBV28 to TRBJ1-2; 8 bases match TRBD1. CDR1 MDHEN and CDR2 SYDVKM come from the germline V gene. The CDR3 is made up of 12 amino acids. Trimming cost V 5 bases and J 8 bases; bases outside gene matches: 4. The CDR3 sequence: CASSRPGGGYTF. The CDR3 DNA reads as TGTGCCAGCAGTAGGCCAGGGGGCGGCTACACCTTC.

The rearrangement links TRBV6-4 to TRBJ1-5; the D is unclear. The germline gives CDR1 MRHNA, CDR2 SNTAGT. V was pared by 0 bases and J by 4 bases, with 19 bases between. The CDR3 consists of 18 residues. CDR3 protein: CASSDSTKRELINQPQHF. The DNA of the CDR3 is TGTGCCAGCAGTGACTCAACCAAGAGGGAGTTAATTAATCAGCCCCAGCATTTT.

The chain links TRBV27 to TRBJ2-7; D perhaps matches TRBD2 (5 bases). Trimming left V 7 bases short and J 2 bases short, with 12 bases between. This CDR3 is 13 amino acids long. Germline V gene data show CDR1 as MNHEY and CDR2 as SMNVEV (reference sequence). CDR3 residues: CASTSGRTYEQYF. CDR3 DNA sequence: TGTGCCAGCACCAGCGGCCGGACCTACGAGCAGTACTTC.

This sequence joins TRBV10-2 and TRBJ2-7, with D possibly being TRBD1 (6 bases). CDR3 size: 14 residues. CDR1 WSHSY and CDR2 SAAADI come from the germline V gene. The germline V and J ends were trimmed by 0 bases and 2 bases, with 8 bases remaining between them. CDR3 nucleotide sequence: TGCGCCAGCAGTGAGTCCTGGGGGCCCTACGAGCAGTACTTC. Translation gives CASSESWGPYEQYF.

This rearrangement joins TRBV13 to TRBJ2-7; D might be TRBD2 (6 bases). Germline values: CDR1 PRHDT, CDR2 FYEKMQ (reference sequence). V was trimmed by 5 bases and J by 0 bases, leaving 14 bases between them. The length of the CDR3 is 15 residues. CDR3 sequence: CASSAGTATSYEQYF. The CDR3 nucleotides are TGTGCCAGCAGCGCGGGGACGGCGACCTCCTACGAGCAGTACTTC.